This TCR beta chain came from a study of T cell responses to AZD1222 COVID-19 vaccine. CDR1 and CDR2 from the germline V gene are SGHRS and YFSETQ. The CDR3 runs 16 residues. Unmatched junction bases numbered 8, after V lost 2 bases and J lost 5 bases. In this sample, this clone turned up once. Clones were read by immunoSEQ multiplex PCR, and TCRdb kept only the in-frame ones, dropping some. The sample lists tens of thousands of clones; about 80% were seen once. The sequence came from an adult in good health. The gene calls are TRBV5-1 and TRBJ2-2, with 8 bases identical to TRBD2. Source: peripheral blood, taken on day 0 of AZD1222 vaccination. The chain's CDR3 is CASSLTKRGKTGELFF. The DNA of the CDR3 is TGCGCCAGCAGCTTAACGAAGCGGGGGAAAACCGGGGAGCTGTTTTTT.